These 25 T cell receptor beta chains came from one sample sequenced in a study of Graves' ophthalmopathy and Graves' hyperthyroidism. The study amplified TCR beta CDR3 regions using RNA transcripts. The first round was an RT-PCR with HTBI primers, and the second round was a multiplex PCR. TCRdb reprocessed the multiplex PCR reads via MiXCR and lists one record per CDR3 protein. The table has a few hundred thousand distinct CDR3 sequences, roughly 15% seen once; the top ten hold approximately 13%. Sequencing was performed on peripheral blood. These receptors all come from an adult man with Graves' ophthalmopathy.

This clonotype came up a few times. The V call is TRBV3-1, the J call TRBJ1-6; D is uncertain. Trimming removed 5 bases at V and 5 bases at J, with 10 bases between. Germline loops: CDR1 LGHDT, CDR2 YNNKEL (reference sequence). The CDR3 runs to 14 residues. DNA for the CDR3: TGTGCCAGCAGCTACCGGACCAATAATTCACCCCTCCACTTT. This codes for CASSYRTNNSPLHF.

This CDR3 reads CASTGGRGYEQYF. Written as DNA, the CDR3 is TGTGCCAGCACTGGCGGGAGAGGCTACGAGCAGTACTTC. The J gene is TRBJ2-7, the V gene TRBV5-6; 7 bases line up with TRBD2. Germline V gene data show CDR1 as SGHDT and CDR2 as YYEEEE. After removal of 6 bases from V and 3 bases from J, the junction contained 6 bases not matched to a gene. The CDR3 covers 13 residues.

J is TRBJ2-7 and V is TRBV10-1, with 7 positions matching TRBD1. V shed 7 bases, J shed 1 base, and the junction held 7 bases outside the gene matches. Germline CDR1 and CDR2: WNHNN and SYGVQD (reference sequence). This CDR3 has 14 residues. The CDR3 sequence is CASKLDRPSYEQYF. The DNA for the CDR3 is TGCGCCAGCAAGCTGGACAGGCCTTCCTACGAGCAGTACTTC.

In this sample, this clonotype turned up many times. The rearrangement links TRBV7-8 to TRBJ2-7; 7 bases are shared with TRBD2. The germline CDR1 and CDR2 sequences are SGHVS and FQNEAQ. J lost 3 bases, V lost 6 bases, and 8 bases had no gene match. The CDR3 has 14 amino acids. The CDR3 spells CASSPLADDYEQYF. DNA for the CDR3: TGTGCCAGCAGTCCGCTAGCGGACGACTACGAGCAGTACTTC.

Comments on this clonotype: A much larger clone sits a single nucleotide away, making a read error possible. The CDR3 DNA reads as TGTGCCAGCAGCATTGGACCCGCGCCCACTGAAGCTTTCTTT. Its protein product is CASSIGPAPTEAFF. The chain has TRBV7-8 and TRBJ1-1; D unclear. Germline CDR1 SGHVS, CDR2 FQNEAQ. The CDR3 is made up of 14 amino acids. V was pared by 5 bases and J by 4 bases, with 14 bases between.

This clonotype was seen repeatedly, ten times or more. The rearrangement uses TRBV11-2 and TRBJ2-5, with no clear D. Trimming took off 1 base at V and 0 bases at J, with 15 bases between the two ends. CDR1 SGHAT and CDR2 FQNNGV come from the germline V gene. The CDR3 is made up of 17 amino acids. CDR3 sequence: CASSLGITPAYQETQYF. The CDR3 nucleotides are TGTGCCAGCAGCTTAGGTATAACGCCGGCGTACCAAGAGACCCAGTACTTC.

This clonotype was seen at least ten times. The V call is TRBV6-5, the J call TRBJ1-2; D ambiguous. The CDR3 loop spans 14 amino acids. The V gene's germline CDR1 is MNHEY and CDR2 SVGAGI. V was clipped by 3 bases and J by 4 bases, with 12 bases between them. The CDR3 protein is CASSYEPRGYGYTF. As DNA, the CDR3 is TGTGCCAGCAGTTATGAGCCCCGCGGCTATGGCTACACCTTC.

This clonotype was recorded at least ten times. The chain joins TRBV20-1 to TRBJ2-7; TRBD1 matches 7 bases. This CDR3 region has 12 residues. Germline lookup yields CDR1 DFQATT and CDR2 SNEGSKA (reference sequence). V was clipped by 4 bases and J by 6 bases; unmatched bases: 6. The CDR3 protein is CSATRDSGEQYF. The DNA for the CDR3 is TGCAGTGCTACCCGGGACAGCGGCGAGCAGTACTTC.

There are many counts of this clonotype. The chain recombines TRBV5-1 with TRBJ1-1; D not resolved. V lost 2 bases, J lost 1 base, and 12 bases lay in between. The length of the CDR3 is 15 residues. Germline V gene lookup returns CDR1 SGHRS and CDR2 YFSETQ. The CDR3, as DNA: TGCGCCAGCAGCTTTTCGCCAGGTGAGAACACTGAAGCTTTCTTT. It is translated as CASSFSPGENTEAFF.

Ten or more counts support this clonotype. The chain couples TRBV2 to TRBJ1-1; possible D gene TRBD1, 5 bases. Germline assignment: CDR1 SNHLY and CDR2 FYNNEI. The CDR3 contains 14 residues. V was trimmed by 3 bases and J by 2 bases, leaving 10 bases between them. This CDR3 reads CASSEARANTEAFF. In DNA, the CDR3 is TGTGCCAGCAGTGAGGCCAGGGCAAACACTGAAGCTTTCTTT.

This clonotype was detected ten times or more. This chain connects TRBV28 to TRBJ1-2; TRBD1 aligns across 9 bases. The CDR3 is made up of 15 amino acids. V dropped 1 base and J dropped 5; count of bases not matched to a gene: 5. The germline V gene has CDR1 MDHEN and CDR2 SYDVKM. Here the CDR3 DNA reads TGTGCCAGCAGTTTATCCACAGGGGGCCTGTATGGCTACACCTTC. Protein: CASSLSTGGLYGYTF.

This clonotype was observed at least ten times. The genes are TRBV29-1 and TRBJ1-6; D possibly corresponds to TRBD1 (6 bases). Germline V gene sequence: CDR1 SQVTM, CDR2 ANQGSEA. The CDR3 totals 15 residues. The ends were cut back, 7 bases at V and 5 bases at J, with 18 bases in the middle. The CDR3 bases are TGCAGCGCTACGCAGGGGAATGCCGATAATTCACCCCTCCACTTT. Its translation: CSATQGNADNSPLHF.

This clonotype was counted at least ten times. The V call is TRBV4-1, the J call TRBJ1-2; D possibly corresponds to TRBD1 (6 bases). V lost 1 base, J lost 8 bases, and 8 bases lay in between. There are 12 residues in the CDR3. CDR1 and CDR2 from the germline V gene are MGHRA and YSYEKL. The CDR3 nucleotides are TGCGCCAGCAGCCAAGGTACAGGGGGCTACACCTTC. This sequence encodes CASSQGTGGYTF.

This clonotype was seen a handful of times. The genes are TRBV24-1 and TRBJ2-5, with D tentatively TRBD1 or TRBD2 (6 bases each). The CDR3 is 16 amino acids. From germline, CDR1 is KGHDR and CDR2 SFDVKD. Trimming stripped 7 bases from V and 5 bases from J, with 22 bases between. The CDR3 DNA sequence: TGTGCCACCAGGATTCCCCGACGGGGGCCCCGGGAGACCCAGTACTTC. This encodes CATRIPRRGPRETQYF.

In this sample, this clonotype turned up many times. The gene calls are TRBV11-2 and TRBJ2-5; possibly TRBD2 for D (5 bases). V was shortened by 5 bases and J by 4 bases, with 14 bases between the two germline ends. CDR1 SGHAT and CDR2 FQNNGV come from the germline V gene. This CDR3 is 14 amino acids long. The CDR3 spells CASSPISGGETQYF. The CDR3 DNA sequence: TGTGCCAGCAGCCCCATCTCTGGAGGAGAGACCCAGTACTTC.

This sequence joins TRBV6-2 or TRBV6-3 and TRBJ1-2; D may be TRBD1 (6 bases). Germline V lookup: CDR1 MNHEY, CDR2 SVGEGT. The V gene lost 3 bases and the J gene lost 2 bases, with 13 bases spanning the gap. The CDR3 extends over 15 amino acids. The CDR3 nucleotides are TGTGCCAGCAGTTATCGTCCTCAGGGGAACTATGGCTACACCTTC. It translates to CASSYRPQGNYGYTF.

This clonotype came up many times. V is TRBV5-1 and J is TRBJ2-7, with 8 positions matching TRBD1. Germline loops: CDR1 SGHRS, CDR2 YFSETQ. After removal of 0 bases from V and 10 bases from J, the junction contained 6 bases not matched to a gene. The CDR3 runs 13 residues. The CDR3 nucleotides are TGCGCCAGCAGCTTGGGGACAGGGCTAGACCAGTACTTC. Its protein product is CASSLGTGLDQYF.

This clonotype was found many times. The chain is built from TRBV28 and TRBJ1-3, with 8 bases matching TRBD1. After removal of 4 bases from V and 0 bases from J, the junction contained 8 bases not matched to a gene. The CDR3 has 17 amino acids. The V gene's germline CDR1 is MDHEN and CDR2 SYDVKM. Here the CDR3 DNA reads TGTGCCAGCAGTTCCACCGGGACAGGTCTCTCTGGAAACACCATATATTTT. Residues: CASSSTGTGLSGNTIYF. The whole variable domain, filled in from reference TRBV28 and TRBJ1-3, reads DVKVTQSSRYLVKRTGEKVFLECVQDMDHENMFWYRQDPGLGLRLIYFSYDVKMKEKGDIPEGYSVSREKKERFSLILESASTNQTSMYLCASSSTGTGLSGNTIYFGEGSWLTVV.

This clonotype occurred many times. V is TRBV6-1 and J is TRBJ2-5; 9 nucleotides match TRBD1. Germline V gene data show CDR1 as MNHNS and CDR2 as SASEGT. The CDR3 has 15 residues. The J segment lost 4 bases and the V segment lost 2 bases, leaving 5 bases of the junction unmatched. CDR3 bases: TGTGCCAGCAGTGAAACTGGGACAGGGCGAGAGACCCAGTACTTC. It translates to CASSETGTGRETQYF.

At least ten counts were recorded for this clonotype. This chain's CDR3 is CASSLPTSGRTNTGELFF. CDR3 in DNA: TGTGCCAGCAGTCTACCGACTAGCGGGAGGACTAACACCGGGGAGCTGTTTTTT. The rearrangement uses TRBV28 and TRBJ2-2; 13 nucleotides agree with TRBD2. This CDR3 contains 18 residues. V lost 5 bases to trimming and J lost 2 bases; unmatched junction nucleotides: 8. Per germline, CDR1 MDHEN and CDR2 SYDVKM. Complete variable domain (other parts from reference TRBV28 and TRBJ2-2): DVKVTQSSRYLVKRTGEKVFLECVQDMDHENMFWYRQDPGLGLRLIYFSYDVKMKEKGDIPEGYSVSREKKERFSLILESASTNQTSMYLCASSLPTSGRTNTGELFFGEGSRLTVL.

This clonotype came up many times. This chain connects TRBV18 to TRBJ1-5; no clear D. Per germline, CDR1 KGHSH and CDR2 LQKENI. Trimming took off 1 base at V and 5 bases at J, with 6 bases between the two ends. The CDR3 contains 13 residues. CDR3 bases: TGTGCCAGCTCACCACAGGTAGATCAGCCCCAGCATTTT. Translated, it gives CASSPQVDQPQHF.

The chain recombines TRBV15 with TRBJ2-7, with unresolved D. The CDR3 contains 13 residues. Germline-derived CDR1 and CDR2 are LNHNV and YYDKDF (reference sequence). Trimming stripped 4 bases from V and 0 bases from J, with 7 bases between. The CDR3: CATSKLPSYEQYF. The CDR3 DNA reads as TGTGCCACCAGCAAACTACCCTCCTACGAGCAGTACTTC.

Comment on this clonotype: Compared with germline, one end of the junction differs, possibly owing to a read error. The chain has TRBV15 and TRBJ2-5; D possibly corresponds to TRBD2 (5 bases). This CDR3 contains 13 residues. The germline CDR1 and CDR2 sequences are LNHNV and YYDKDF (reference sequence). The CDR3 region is CATSRADGETQYF. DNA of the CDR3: TGTGCCACTAGCAGAGCGGACGGGGAGACTCAGTACTTC.

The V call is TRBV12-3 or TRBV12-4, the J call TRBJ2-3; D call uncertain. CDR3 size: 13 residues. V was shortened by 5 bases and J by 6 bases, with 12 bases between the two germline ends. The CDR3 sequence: CASSMPPVDTQYF. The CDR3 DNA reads TGTGCCAGCAGTATGCCCCCCGTGGATACGCAGTATTTT.

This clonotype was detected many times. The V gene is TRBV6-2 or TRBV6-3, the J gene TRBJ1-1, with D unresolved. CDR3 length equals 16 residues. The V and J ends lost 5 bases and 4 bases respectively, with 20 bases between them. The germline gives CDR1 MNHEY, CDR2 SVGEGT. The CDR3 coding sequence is TGTGCCAGCAGTAGCGGACCGGGAAAGTTGGGCACTGAAGCTTTCTTT. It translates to CASSSGPGKLGTEAFF.